The rows below give T cell receptor beta chains drawn from one sample of a study of blood T cell repertoires in COVID-19. Generated by immunoSEQ multiplex PCR, the TCRdb table keeps only in-frame clones and is missing some. The data hold around 100,000 clones, with roughly 85% observed a single time. The sample was peripheral blood. All receptors come from a man aged 35-49 years with acute or convalescent COVID-19. The conserved cysteine and the conserved F or W are not part of the CDR3 here.

v_call	j_call	cdr3_aa
TRBV28	TRBJ1-2	ASNPGGANYGYT
TRBV20-1	TRBJ2-7	SARITREQY
TRBV5-1	TRBJ2-3	ASSLSPQGPDTQY
TRBV6-1	TRBJ1-4	ASSEGTGFEKLF
TRBV28	TRBJ1-5	ASRRVGSQPQH
TRBV9	TRBJ1-6	ASSVGGGNSPLH
TRBV7-2	TRBJ1-5	ASSFSGGNQPQH
TRBV29-1	TRBJ1-1	SVSVSMNTEAF
TRBV19	TRBJ2-5	ASSLQGGETQY
TRBV5-6	TRBJ2-5	ASSSTGLAGGKY
TRBV9	TRBJ2-7	ASSFGTALGQY
TRBV9	TRBJ2-1	ASSARERAVNEQF
TRBV4-3	TRBJ2-7	ASSETSEGPYEQY
TRBV5-5	TRBJ1-1	ASSPEGRPNTEAF
TRBV7-2	TRBJ2-1	ASSPRLAGVYNEQF
TRBV29-1	TRBJ2-3	SVEQGQGVMASGRFGFEGQY
TRBV29-1	TRBJ2-5	SVGGLAEETQY
TRBV5-1	TRBJ2-1	ASSLANVASGSNEQF
TRBV6-6	TRBJ1-6	ASRSSGGSYNSPLH
TRBV5-1	TRBJ1-3	ASSSGQAGGNTIY
TRBV5-1	TRBJ1-2	ASSLNPGQGPYGYT
TRBV6-6	TRBJ1-1	ASSLHRVWSEAF
TRBV7-6	TRBJ1-6	ASSRTAISYNSPLH
TRBV27	TRBJ2-3	ASSLHGLAGGPSTDTQY
TRBV5-4	TRBJ1-4	ATSLGRGLGNEKLF
TRBV7-2	TRBJ2-6	ASSLAAGASSGANVLT
TRBV11-2	TRBJ1-4	ASSSYAGRTNEKLF
TRBV20-1	TRBJ1-1	SVGGGEAF
TRBV6-5	TRBJ1-4	DKGQVGEKLF
TRBV4-1	TRBJ2-2	ASSQAPGQANTGELF
TRBV6-5	TRBJ1-5	ASSPTGPSNQPQH
TRBV12-5	TRBJ2-1	ASGLASGAGAPNEQF
TRBV7-9	TRBJ1-2	ASSLSTRFYGYT
TRBV4-2	TRBJ1-4	ASSQGAGEGEKLF
TRBV7-9	TRBJ2-1	ASSRGGSTFYNEQF
TRBV6-2/TRBV6-3	TRBJ2-1	ASSQAGTGRRNEQF
TRBV5-1	TRBJ1-1	ASSLDPRGHTEAF
TRBV29-1	TRBJ1-5	SVVQGAINQPQH
TRBV3-1/TRBV3-2	TRBJ1-2	ASSRGLNYGYT
TRBV6-5	TRBJ1-1	ASTSYGHSGTEAF
TRBV11-3	TRBJ2-2	ASSGTGRGELF
TRBV15	TRBJ1-2	ATSRDFPGDYGYT
TRBV9	TRBJ1-6	ASSASQGRSYNSPLH
TRBV6-1	TRBJ1-2	ASSDTGGRYGYT
TRBV5-4	TRBJ1-4	ASSLGGGLMNEKLF
TRBV11-2	TRBJ2-7	ASSSRKGTAFYEQY
TRBV28	TRBJ2-2	ASSSGGLAAGELF
TRBV14	TRBJ2-1	ASSPGTTYYNEQF
TRBV7-9	TRBJ2-7	ASSWTSGRGEQY
TRBV11-2	TRBJ2-4	ASSLGGVKNIQY
TRBV7-2	TRBJ1-3	ASSLGLKRTGLSGNTIY
TRBV6-1	TRBJ1-5	ASSSSTGGVQPQH
TRBV7-9	TRBJ1-4	ASSLRTGATNEKLF
TRBV5-8	TRBJ1-5	ASSLEKGTGFLGQPQH
TRBV28	TRBJ1-5	ASTLGGPQH
TRBV7-6	TRBJ1-1	ASSLRAGGNTEAF
TRBV7-8	TRBJ2-7	ASSWAQQIHYEQY
TRBV7-2	TRBJ2-1	ASSLPSGRELF
TRBV7-9	TRBJ2-1	ASSLELAGENEQF